Sequencing of this T cell receptor (beta chain) was carried out in a study of metastatic and nonmetastatic thyroid tumors. The overall study: Repertoire comparisons spanned blood and tumor or nodule tissue from malignant and benign thyroid patients.

At least ten counts were recorded for this clone. The antigen remains unidentified. This CDR3 has 14 amino acids. V was clipped by 3 bases and J by 3 bases, with 11 bases between them. Germline V gene lookup returns CDR1 SGHVS and CDR2 FNYEAQ. Thyroid surgery had not been preceded by any treatment in any patient. Study results and caveats: Reports indicated that malignant thyroid tumors showed significantly higher TCR beta diversity than benign nodules did, in blood and tumor.

Original handling: Clinicopathological groups differed in CDR3, with these differences serving to build a distant-metastasis classifier for papillary thyroid cancer. TCRdb re-called clones from the PCR reads using MiXCR. None of the V and J calls come from the authors' own analysis; TCRdb made them. The data hold tens of thousands of clones, with about a sixth observed a single time. The sample comprised blood. The gene calls are TRBV7-6 and TRBJ1-1; perhaps TRBD1 as D (5 bases). The sequence derives from a female donor with papillary thyroid cancer or a benign thyroid nodule (not recorded which). Some clones in this sample may be carry-over from other donors' samples. CDR3 in amino acids: CASSLTVQDTEAFF. The CDR3 nucleotides are TGTGCCAGCAGCTTGACAGTTCAGGACACTGAAGCTTTCTTT.